This T cell receptor beta chain was recovered during a study of cytomegalovirus exposure and HLA in healthy donors. Germline CDR1 reads SGHNT; CDR2 reads YENEEA. The CDR3 length is 14 residues. The V end was cut by 0 bases, the J end by 4 bases, with 8 bases between. Vbeta (60) and Jbeta (13) primers were used in the PCR. The table came from immunoSEQ multiplex PCR; TCRdb's copy has only in-frame clones and leaves some out. This repertoire shows 150,000 to 200,000 clones, 77% found once; its top ten account for around 3.1%. Sequencing used PBMCs. This clonotype was obtained from a female donor in good health and CMV-seronegative. The gene calls are TRBV11-3 and TRBJ2-3; D is unclear. The CDR3 bases are TGTGCCAGCAGCTTAGATCGTATCCCAGATACGCAGTATTTT. It codes for CASSLDRIPDTQYF.